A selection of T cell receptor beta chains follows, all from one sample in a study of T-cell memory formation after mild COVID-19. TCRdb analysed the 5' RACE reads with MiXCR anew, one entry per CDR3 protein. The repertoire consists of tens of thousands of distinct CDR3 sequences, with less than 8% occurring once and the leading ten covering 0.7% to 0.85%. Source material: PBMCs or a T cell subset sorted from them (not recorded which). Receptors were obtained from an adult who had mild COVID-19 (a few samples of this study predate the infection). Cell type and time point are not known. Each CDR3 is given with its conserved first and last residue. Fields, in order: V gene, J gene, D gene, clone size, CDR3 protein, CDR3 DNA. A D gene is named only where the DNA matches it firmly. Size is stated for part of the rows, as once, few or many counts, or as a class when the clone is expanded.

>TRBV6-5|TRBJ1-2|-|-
CASTQATFAPGTTNYGYTF
TGTGCCAGCACCCAGGCTACCTTCGCCCCGGGGACTACTAACTATGGCTACACCTTC
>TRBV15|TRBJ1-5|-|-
CATSRDHVNQPQHF
TGTGCCACCAGCAGAGATCACGTAAATCAGCCCCAGCATTTT
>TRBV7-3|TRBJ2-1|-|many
CASSSGAYNEQFF
TGTGCCAGCAGCTCTGGGGCCTACAATGAGCAGTTCTTC
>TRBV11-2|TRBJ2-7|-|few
CASSLVGGPYEQYF
TGTGCCAGCAGCTTAGTTGGGGGACCCTACGAGCAGTACTTC
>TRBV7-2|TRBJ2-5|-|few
CASSLFAGQETQYF
TGTGCCAGCAGCTTATTCGCGGGGCAAGAGACCCAGTACTTC
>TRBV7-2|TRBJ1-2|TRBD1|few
CASSLALQGKGYGYTF
TGTGCCAGCAGCTTAGCGCTACAGGGGAAGGGATACGGCTACACCTTC
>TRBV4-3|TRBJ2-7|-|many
CASSQAEGFEQYF
TGCGCCAGCAGCCAAGCGGAAGGGTTCGAGCAGTACTTC
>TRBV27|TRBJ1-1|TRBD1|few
CASSPWVTGRTEAFF
TGTGCCAGCAGTCCGTGGGTGACAGGGAGGACTGAAGCTTTCTTT
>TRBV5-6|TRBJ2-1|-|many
CASSLGVGAGYYEQFF
TGTGCCAGCAGCTTGGGAGTAGGGGCGGGGTATTATGAGCAGTTCTTC
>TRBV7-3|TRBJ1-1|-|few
CASSFGGRTEAFF
TGTGCCAGCAGCTTCGGGGGGCGCACTGAAGCTTTCTTT
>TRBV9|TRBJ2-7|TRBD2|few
CASTPAAGGPYEQYF
TGTGCCAGCACCCCAGCGGCGGGGGGGCCCTACGAGCAGTACTTC
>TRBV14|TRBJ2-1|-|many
CASSQLGAGTYF
TGTGCCAGCAGCCAACTAGGTGCTGGAACCTACTTC
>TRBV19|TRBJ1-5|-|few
CASRLQGNSNQPQHF
TGTGCCAGTAGGTTACAGGGAAATAGCAATCAGCCCCAGCATTTT
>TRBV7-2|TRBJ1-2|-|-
CAFAQREGYGYTF
TGTGCCTTCGCTCAGCGGGAGGGCTATGGCTACACCTTC
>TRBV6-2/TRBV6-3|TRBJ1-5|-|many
CASSLTGGTKPQHF
TGTGCCAGCAGTCTCACGGGGGGCACGAAGCCCCAGCATTTT
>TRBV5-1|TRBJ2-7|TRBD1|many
CASSLAGQGAEYEQYF
TGCGCCAGCAGCTTGGCCGGACAGGGGGCCGAATACGAGCAGTACTTC
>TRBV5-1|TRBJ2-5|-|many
CASSMDGRQETQYF
TGCGCCAGCAGCATGGACGGGCGACAAGAGACCCAGTACTTC
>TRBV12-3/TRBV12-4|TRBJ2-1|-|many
CASSYPKARSSYNEQFF
TGTGCCAGCAGTTACCCTAAGGCCCGAAGCTCCTACAATGAGCAGTTCTTC
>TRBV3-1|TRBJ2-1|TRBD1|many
CASSPTPGTGKNEQFF
TGTGCCAGCAGCCCAACCCCCGGGACAGGGAAAAATGAGCAGTTCTTC
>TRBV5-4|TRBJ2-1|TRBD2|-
CASSLAGGLAGGLHNEQFF
TGTGCCAGCAGCTTGGCCGGCGGACTAGCGGGAGGGCTTCACAATGAGCAGTTCTTC
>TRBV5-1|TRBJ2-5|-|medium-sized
CASSLATGRETQYF
TGCGCCAGCAGCTTGGCCACAGGGAGAGAGACCCAGTACTTC
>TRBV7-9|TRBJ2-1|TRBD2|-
CASSWTSGSMDEQFF
TGTGCCAGCAGCTGGACTAGCGGGAGTATGGATGAGCAGTTCTTC
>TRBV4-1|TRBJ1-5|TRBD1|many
CASSQVRAGGSQPQHF
TGCGCCAGCAGCCAAGTCAGGGCAGGGGGAAGTCAGCCCCAGCATTTT
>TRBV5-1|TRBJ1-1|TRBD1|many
CASSNAGTGLTEAFF
TGCGCCAGCAGCAACGCCGGGACAGGGCTCACTGAAGCTTTCTTT
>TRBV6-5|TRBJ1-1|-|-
CASRSVPGEGNTEAFF
TGTGCCAGCAGATCTGTCCCGGGAGAGGGAAACACTGAAGCTTTCTTT
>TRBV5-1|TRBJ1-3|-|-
CASSLGPTGNTIYF
TGCGCCAGCAGCCTTGGGCCTACTGGAAACACCATATATTTT
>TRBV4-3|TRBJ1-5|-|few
CASSQDVRQANQPQHF
TGCGCCAGCAGCCAAGATGTGAGACAGGCTAATCAGCCCCAGCATTTT
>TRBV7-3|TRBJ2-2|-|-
CASSFVAGELFF
TGTGCCAGCAGCTTCGTCGCCGGGGAGCTGTTTTTT
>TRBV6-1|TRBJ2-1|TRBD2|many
CASSGAGLAGGRNEQFF
TGTGCCAGCAGTGGCGCGGGACTAGCGGGAGGGAGGAATGAGCAGTTCTTC
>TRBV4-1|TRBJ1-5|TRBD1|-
CASSQRLGQGKRQPQHF
TGCGCCAGCAGCCAACGCTTGGGACAGGGTAAGCGTCAGCCCCAGCATTTT
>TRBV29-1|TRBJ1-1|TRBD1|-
CSVLTGLNTEAFF
TGCAGCGTTCTGACAGGGCTGAACACTGAAGCTTTCTTT
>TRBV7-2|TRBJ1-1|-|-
CASSSLHKSSTEAFF
TGTGCCAGCAGCTCCCTCCATAAAAGCTCTACTGAAGCTTTCTTT
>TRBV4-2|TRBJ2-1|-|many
CASSQDRNEQFF
TGTGCCAGCAGCCAAGACCGTAATGAGCAGTTCTTC
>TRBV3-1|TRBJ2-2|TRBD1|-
CASSQGRGITGELFF
TGTGCCAGCAGCCAAGGCAGGGGGATCACCGGGGAGCTGTTTTTT
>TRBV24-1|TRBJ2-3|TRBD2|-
CATGKRTSGDLTDTQYF
TGTGCCACCGGTAAAAGGACTAGCGGAGACCTCACAGATACGCAGTATTTT
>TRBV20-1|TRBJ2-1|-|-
CSAREGASYNEQFF
TGCAGTGCTAGAGAGGGGGCATCCTACAATGAGCAGTTCTTC
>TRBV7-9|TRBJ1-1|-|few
CASSPRGQGTEAFF
TGTGCCAGCAGCCCTCGAGGCCAGGGCACTGAAGCTTTCTTT
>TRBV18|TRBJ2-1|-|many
CASSPRTGSRSSSYNEQFF
TGTGCCAGCTCACCCCGGACGGGGTCCCGTTCGAGCTCCTACAATGAGCAGTTCTTC
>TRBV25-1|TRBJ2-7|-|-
CASSEGGHRVSYEQYF
TGTGCCAGCAGTGAAGGTGGTCACAGGGTTTCCTACGAGCAGTACTTC
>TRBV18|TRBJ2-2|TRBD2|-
CASSLRTSGDTGELFF
TGTGCCAGCTCACTTCGGACTAGCGGGGACACCGGGGAGCTGTTTTTT
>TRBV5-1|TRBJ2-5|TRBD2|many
CASSPGLAGGPEETQYF
TGCGCCAGCAGCCCGGGACTAGCGGGGGGGCCGGAGGAGACCCAGTACTTC
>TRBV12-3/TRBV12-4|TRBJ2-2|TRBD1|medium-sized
CASSRQGVTGELFF
TGTGCCAGCAGTAGACAGGGAGTCACCGGGGAGCTGTTTTTT
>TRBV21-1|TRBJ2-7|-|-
CASSPYGYDEQYF
TGTGCCAGCAGCCCCTATGGGTATGACGAGCAGTACTTC
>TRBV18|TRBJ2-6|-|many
CASSPEGRRSSGANVLTF
TGTGCCAGCTCACCCGAGGGGCGACGCAGCTCTGGGGCCAACGTCCTGACTTTC
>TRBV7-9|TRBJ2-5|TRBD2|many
CASSRTLGLAGKETQYF
TGTGCCAGCAGTAGGACTCTTGGACTAGCGGGAAAAGAGACCCAGTACTTC
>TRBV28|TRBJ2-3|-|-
CACPGLSGHTQYF
TGTGCCTGCCCGGGACTCTCCGGGCATACGCAGTATTTT
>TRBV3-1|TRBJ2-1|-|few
CATRGAGRPNEQFF
TGTGCCACCCGGGGGGCAGGCCGACCCAATGAGCAGTTCTTC